These 21 T cell receptor beta chains were all obtained from the same sample, sequenced in a study of identical twins (dated by TCRdb to 2016 to 2018). The method was 5' RACE. The data were produced on an Illumina HiSeq 2000. TCRdb passed the public sequencing reads through fastp at Q25 and MiXCR, retaining productive beta sequences. Every distinct CDR3 protein forms one entry, paired with its most common genes and DNA. Here the sample has about 700,000 distinct CDR3 sequences; around 8.6% occur a single time. The top ten hold 0.8% to 1% of the sample. In addition, the sample was reused for a study of yellow fever vaccine responses in identical twins.

The specimen sequenced was PBMCs. Receptor source: a woman between 18 and 29 years old in good health.

The J gene is TRBJ2-7, the V gene TRBV27; 8 bases map to TRBD1. The CDR3 extends over 15 amino acids. Germline CDR1 reads MNHEY; CDR2 reads SMNVEV (reference sequence). V lost 6 bases, J lost 5 bases, and 12 bases stayed unmatched. CDR3 in amino acids: CASSLLGQGSDEQYF. CDR3 DNA sequence: TGTGCCAGCAGCTTACTCGGACAGGGATCAGACGAGCAGTACTTC.

The table lists this clonotype with a few counts. This chain links TRBV6-2 or TRBV6-3 with TRBJ2-1; 12 nucleotides align to TRBD2. Germline values: CDR1 MNHEY, CDR2 SVGEGT. V lost 2 bases and J lost 5; bases outside the gene matches: 13. The CDR3 is 19 residues long. The CDR3 DNA is TGTGCCAGCAGTTACAGGCGACTAGCGGGAGCGTTTAGGAACAATGAGCAGTTCTTC. This encodes CASSYRRLAGAFRNNEQFF.

Many counts were recorded for this clonotype. V and J are TRBV19 and TRBJ1-1, with unresolved D. Looked up from germline, CDR1 is LNHDA and CDR2 is SQIVND (reference sequence). The CDR3 totals 14 residues. Trimming shortened V by 0 bases and J by 5 bases, and 10 bases separated the two germline ends. CDR3: CASSIDLGFTEAFF. The CDR3 nucleotides read TGTGCCAGTAGTATAGATTTAGGGTTTACTGAAGCTTTCTTT.

The V call is TRBV29-1, the J call TRBJ2-5; unclear D gene. The ends were cut back, 4 bases at V and 3 bases at J, with 9 bases in the middle. CDR1 is SQVTM and CDR2 is ANQGSEA in the germline V gene. The CDR3 length is 12 residues. CDR3 residues: CSVARVEETQYF. The CDR3 DNA follows: TGCAGCGTTGCTAGGGTAGAAGAGACCCAGTACTTC.

The chain combines TRBV20-1 with TRBJ2-3; D is possibly TRBD1 (6 bases). This CDR3 contains 15 residues. Germline CDR1 is DFQATT and CDR2 is SNEGSKA (reference sequence). V was shortened by 6 bases and J by 7 bases, with 23 bases between the two germline ends. The CDR3 DNA is TGCAGTGCCCAGGCCCAGGGAGATGGGGGCAATACGCAGTATTTT. It translates to CSAQAQGDGGNTQYF.

This clonotype was recorded many times. The V and J genes are TRBV29-1 and TRBJ1-2; possibly TRBD1 for D (5 bases). The CDR3 is 12 amino acids. V was shortened by 1 base and J by 8 bases, with 11 bases between the two germline ends. Germline lookup yields CDR1 SQVTM and CDR2 ANQGSEA. The CDR3 DNA is TGCAGCGTTGAAGGGACATCGGAGGGCTACACCTTC. This sequence encodes CSVEGTSEGYTF.

This clonotype appeared a few times. The germline gene is not matched at one end of the junction; a read error may be the cause. The chain uses TRBV14 and TRBJ2-7, with D possibly being TRBD1 (8 bases). The CDR3 contains 14 residues. In germline, CDR1 is SGHDN, CDR2 FVKESK. The CDR3 sequence is CASSQDNRGGPRDF. As DNA, the CDR3 is TGTGCCAGCAGCCAAGATAACAGGGGGGGACCACGGGACTTC.

The sample holds a few counts of this clonotype. The chain uses TRBV6-2 or TRBV6-3 and TRBJ2-1, with D possibly matching TRBD2 (6 bases). V gave up 6 bases and J gave up 3 bases, with 15 bases separating them. The CDR3 runs 15 residues. Germline values: CDR1 MNHEY, CDR2 SVGEGT. Here the CDR3 reads CASRPLGLNYNEQFF. The DNA for the CDR3 is TGTGCCAGCAGACCCCTGGGACTTAACTACAATGAGCAGTTCTTC.

The CDR3 protein is CASSLVIGGDGAFF. The CDR3 DNA reads as TGTGCCAGCAGCTTAGTAATAGGGGGCGATGGGGCTTTCTTT. V usage is TRBV11-2 and J usage is TRBJ1-1; 7 nucleotides agree with TRBD1. Germline V lookup: CDR1 SGHAT, CDR2 FQNNGV. This CDR3 region has 14 residues. The J segment lost 11 bases and the V segment lost 1 base, leaving 10 bases of the junction unmatched.

The rearrangement joins TRBV11-2 to TRBJ2-6, with 15 nucleotides matching TRBD2. The CDR3 loop spans 20 amino acids. Germline V gene data show CDR1 as SGHAT and CDR2 as FQNNGV. V lost 0 bases to trimming and J lost 2 bases; unmatched junction nucleotides: 5. CDR3 sequence reads: CASSLEGLAGGTTGANVLTF. DNA of the CDR3: TGTGCCAGCAGCTTAGAAGGACTAGCGGGAGGGACTACTGGGGCCAACGTCCTGACTTTC.

CDR3 loop: CASSLRQEKLWSNTGELFF. For the CDR3, the DNA is TGTGCCAGCAGTTTGCGTCAGGAAAAACTCTGGTCGAACACCGGGGAGCTGTTTTTT. V is TRBV12-3 or TRBV12-4 and J is TRBJ2-2; D is ambiguous. This CDR3 is 19 amino acids long. V lost 3 bases, J lost 0 bases, and 20 bases lay in between.

The rearrangement uses TRBV7-2 and TRBJ1-5; tentative D call: TRBD1 (5 bases). The ends were cut back, 3 bases at V and 3 bases at J, with 12 bases in the middle. CDR3 length: 15 residues. The V gene's germline CDR1 is SGHTA and CDR2 FQGNSA. CDR3 residues: CASSFGGAPNQPQHF. CDR3 in DNA: TGTGCCAGCAGCTTTGGAGGGGCTCCCAATCAGCCCCAGCATTTT.

This rearrangement joins TRBV20-1 to TRBJ2-7; 8 bases agree with TRBD2. The CDR3 length is 13 residues. V shed 5 bases and J 7 bases; nucleotides not matched to a gene: 10. The germline V gene has CDR1 DFQATT and CDR2 SNEGSKA (reference sequence). CDR3 sequence reads: CSAQTSETLEQYF. The CDR3, as DNA: TGCAGTGCTCAGACTAGCGAGACTTTAGAGCAGTACTTC.

The chain couples TRBV15 to TRBJ2-7; D remains unclear. Trimming took off 5 bases at V and 3 bases at J, with 17 bases between the two ends. This CDR3 comprises 15 residues. Germline V lookup: CDR1 LNHNV, CDR2 YYDKDF (reference sequence). CDR3: CATSPRKAGDYEQYF. Written as DNA, the CDR3 is TGTGCCACCAGCCCACGGAAGGCCGGAGACTACGAGCAGTACTTC.

For the CDR3, the DNA is TGTGCCAGCAGCCCCCCTCGGGGGTCTGTGGAGCAGTACTTC. Its translation is CASSPPRGSVEQYF. The chain links TRBV7-2 to TRBJ2-7; D is possibly TRBD2 (6 bases). Germline-derived CDR1 and CDR2 are SGHTA and FQGNSA. This CDR3 is built from 14 residues. Trimming cost V 5 bases and J 7 bases, with 18 bases left between them. The full variable domain, completed using reference TRBV7-2 and TRBJ2-7, is GAGVSQSPSNKVTEKGKDVELRCDPISGHTALYWYRQSLGQGLEFLIYFQGNSAPDKSGLPSDRFSAERTGGSVSTLTIQRTQQEDSAVYLCASSPPRGSVEQYFGPGTRLTVT.

This clonotype has more than one count but fewer than ten. V usage is TRBV29-1 and J usage is TRBJ2-3; 8 bases align to TRBD2. Germline CDR1 reads SQVTM; CDR2 reads ANQGSEA. The CDR3 is 15 residues long. The trim removed 6 bases at V and 6 bases at J, leaving 14 bases unmatched. The CDR3 loop reads CSVGGASGPRDTQYF. The CDR3 DNA follows: TGCAGCGTAGGGGGGGCTAGCGGGCCGAGGGATACGCAGTATTTT.

This clonotype has a handful of counts. This rearrangement joins TRBV7-8 to TRBJ2-1, with TRBD2 matching over 14 bases. The CDR3 has 18 amino acids. Germline CDR1 SGHVS, CDR2 FQNEAQ. The V gene end was trimmed by 6 bases and the J gene end by 2 bases; junction bases not matched to a gene: 9. As DNA, the CDR3 is TGTGCCAGCAGGCCGGGACTAGCGGGAGAATCAGCCTACAATGAGCAGTTCTTC. Translated: CASRPGLAGESAYNEQFF.

In this sample, this clonotype turned up a few times. The V and J genes are TRBV20-1 and TRBJ2-7; TRBD2 agrees at 7 bases. CDR3 length: 16 residues. Losses at the gene ends were 2 bases for V and 0 bases for J; bases not matched to a gene: 10. The germline V gene has CDR1 DFQATT and CDR2 SNEGSKA (reference sequence). CDR3 DNA sequence: TGCAGTGCTAGACTGGGGGAACGGGGGGACTCCTACGAGCAGTACTTC. Translating it yields CSARLGERGDSYEQYF.

The genes are TRBV6-1 and TRBJ2-6; a weak D match, TRBD1 (5 bases). The CDR3 loop spans 17 amino acids. The ends were cut back, 3 bases at V and 1 base at J, with 13 bases in the middle. The germline V gene has CDR1 MNHNS and CDR2 SASEGT. The CDR3 is CASSDAGRESGANVLTF. CDR3 nucleotides: TGTGCCAGCAGTGACGCCGGCAGGGAATCTGGGGCCAACGTCCTGACTTTC.

This clonotype was observed at least ten times. The chain links TRBV24-1 to TRBJ2-1, with D possibly TRBD1 on 5 matching bases. Germline V gene sequence: CDR1 KGHDR, CDR2 SFDVKD. This CDR3 is 15 amino acids long. The germline V and J ends were trimmed by 4 bases and 3 bases, with 12 bases remaining between them. The CDR3 DNA reads as TGTGCCACCAGTGACCGAGACAGAATCTACAATGAGCAGTTCTTC. It is translated as CATSDRDRIYNEQFF.

This clonotype appeared a few times. This sequence joins TRBV29-1 and TRBJ2-7; 9 bases line up with TRBD2. Germline trimming cut 6 bases from V and 3 bases from J; bases unmatched to any gene: 9. This CDR3 is 14 amino acids long. Germline V gene data show CDR1 as SQVTM and CDR2 as ANQGSEA. CDR3 protein: CSVGGSSGNYEQYF. The CDR3 nucleotides read TGCAGCGTCGGGGGCTCTAGCGGGAACTACGAGCAGTACTTC.